This T cell receptor (beta chain) stems from a study of blood T cells in healthy people across ages. Study results and limitations: Across samples, TCR beta diversity tracked strongly with naive T cell percentage. A roughly linear age-dependent decrease characterized TCR beta diversity per million T cells.

Primers used in a second PCR of roughly 6 to 12 cycles were a sample-barcoded 5' primer and a J-beta primer mix. TCRdb reprocessed the 5' RACE reads with MiXCR, giving one entry per CDR3 protein. The profile shows 1,300,000 or so distinct CDR3 sequences, around 59% of them singletons. Note on this clonotype: Its specificity is not known.

Specimen: blood. The clonotype originates from a man aged 18 to 29 in good health.

CDR3 region: CASSPDLGYNSPLHF. The CDR3 DNA follows: TGTGCCAGCAGTCCAGATCTAGGGTACAATTCACCCCTCCACTTT. This chain connects TRBV28 to TRBJ1-6; D gene unclear. The V gene's germline CDR1 is MDHEN and CDR2 SYDVKM. Trimming cost V 5 bases and J 7 bases, with 15 bases left between them. There are 15 residues in the CDR3. Together with reference TRBV28 and TRBJ1-6, the CDR3 gives the full variable domain: DVKVTQSSRYLVKRTGEKVFLECVQDMDHENMFWYRQDPGLGLRLIYFSYDVKMKEKGDIPEGYSVSREKKERFSLILESASTNQTSMYLCASSPDLGYNSPLHFGNGTRLTVT.